These 8 T cell receptor beta chains came from one sample sequenced in a study of blood T cell repertoires in COVID-19. Repertoires were generated with immunoSEQ multiplex PCR, while TCRdb's copy carries only in-frame clones and drops some. Seen here are 45,000 to 65,000 clones, over 80% observed once, and the top ten hold 6.9%. Sequenced input: peripheral blood. The receptors come from a man in his 70s with active COVID-19.

This clone was counted between two and nine times. The J gene is TRBJ1-1, the V gene TRBV30, with 11 bases matching TRBD1. The germline V gene encodes CDR1 GTSNPN and CDR2 SVGIG (reference sequence). V shed 4 bases and J 5 bases; nucleotides not matched to a gene: 6. This CDR3 contains 14 residues. The CDR3 loop is CAWTRDRGGTEAFF. The CDR3 region has the DNA TGTGCCTGGACCCGGGACAGGGGGGGGACTGAAGCTTTCTTT.

This clone occurred once. This chain uses TRBV6-5 with TRBJ2-5; TRBD1 agrees at 10 bases. From germline, CDR1 is MNHEY and CDR2 SVGAGI. With V trimmed by 2 bases and J by 5 bases, 5 bases remained unmatched. This CDR3 is 15 amino acids long. CDR3 in amino acids: CASSYGTGETETQYF. The DNA for the CDR3 is TGTGCCAGCAGTTACGGGACAGGGGAAACGGAGACCCAGTACTTC.

The V gene is TRBV21-1, the J gene TRBJ1-6; TRBD1 is taken as the D call from the table, unchecked against the DNA. TRBV21-1 is an annotated pseudogene. The CDR3 extends over 18 amino acids. For the CDR3, the DNA is TGTGCCAGCAGCAAAGCGGACACGAATAGCTCCTATAATTCACCCCTCCACTTT. As protein: CASSKADTNSSYNSPLHF.

In this sample, this clone turned up a few times. The chain is built from TRBV7-2 and TRBJ1-5, with D perhaps TRBD1 (5 bases). Trimming shortened V by 5 bases and J by 2 bases, and 10 bases separated the two germline ends. There are 14 residues in the CDR3. Germline V CDR1 and CDR2: SGHTA, FQGNSA. The CDR3 protein is CASSRGGGNQPQHF. For the CDR3, the DNA is TGTGCCAGCAGCCGTGGGGGGGGCAATCAGCCCCAGCATTTT. Based on the CDR3 plus reference TRBV7-2 and TRBJ1-5, the full variable domain is GAGVSQSPSNKVTEKGKDVELRCDPISGHTALYWYRQSLGQGLEFLIYFQGNSAPDKSGLPSDRFSAERTGGSVSTLTIQRTQQEDSAVYLCASSRGGGNQPQHFGDGTRLSIL.

The rearrangement uses TRBV6-5 and TRBJ2-5; D might be TRBD1 (5 bases). From germline, CDR1 is MNHEY and CDR2 SVGAGI. V was clipped by 7 bases and J by 1 base, with 16 bases between them. The CDR3 is 15 residues long. The CDR3 coding sequence is TGTGCCAGCACAATAGTCGACAGTGGCCAAGAGACCCAGTACTTC. This sequence encodes CASTIVDSGQETQYF.

The chain recombines TRBV28 with TRBJ1-2; D might be TRBD1 (6 bases). This CDR3 region has 14 residues. Germline V lookup: CDR1 MDHEN, CDR2 SYDVKM. Trimming took off 6 bases at V and 5 bases at J, with 16 bases between the two ends. In DNA form, the CDR3 reads TGTGCCAGCAGCCTCACCGCAGGGGTGTATGGCTACACCTTC. This encodes CASSLTAGVYGYTF.

The V and J genes are TRBV5-1 and TRBJ1-4; 7 nucleotides line up with TRBD1. CDR3 size: 15 residues. J was trimmed by 5 bases and V by 0 bases; bases with no gene match: 4. CDR1 and CDR2 from the germline V gene are SGHRS and YFSETQ. The CDR3 sequence is CASSLEWDSNEKLFF. CDR3 coding DNA: TGCGCCAGCAGCTTGGAGTGGGACAGCAATGAAAAACTGTTTTTT.

The chain is built from TRBV9 and TRBJ2-5, with TRBD1 as a possible D gene (7 bases). Per germline, CDR1 SGDLS and CDR2 YYNGEE. This CDR3 spans 15 amino acids. Between the trimmed V and J ends, which lost 0 bases and 5 bases, there was a span of 14 bases. CDR3 residues: CASSVGGAGGETQYF. DNA of the CDR3: TGTGCCAGCAGCGTAGGTGGGGCAGGGGGGGAGACCCAGTACTTC.